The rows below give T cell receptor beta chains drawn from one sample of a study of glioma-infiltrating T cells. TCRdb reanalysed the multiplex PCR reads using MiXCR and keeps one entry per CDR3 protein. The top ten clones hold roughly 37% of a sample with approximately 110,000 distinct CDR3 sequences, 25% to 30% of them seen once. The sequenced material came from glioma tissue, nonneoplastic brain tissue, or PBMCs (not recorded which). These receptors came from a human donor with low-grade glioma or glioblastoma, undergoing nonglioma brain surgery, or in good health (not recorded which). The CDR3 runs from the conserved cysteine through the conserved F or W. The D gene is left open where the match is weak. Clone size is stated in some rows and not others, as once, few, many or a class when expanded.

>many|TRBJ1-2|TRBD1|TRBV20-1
CSARDRGYGYTF
TGCAGTGCCCGGGACAGGGGGTATGGCTACACCTTC
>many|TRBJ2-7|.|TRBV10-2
CASSWTETYEQYF
TGCGCCAGCAGCTGGACAGAAACCTACGAGCAGTACTTC
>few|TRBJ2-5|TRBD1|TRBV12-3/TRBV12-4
CASSWTGKETQYF
TGTGCCAGCAGTTGGACAGGGAAAGAGACCCAGTACTTC
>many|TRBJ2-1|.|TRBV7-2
CASRESGSIYEQFF
TGTGCCAGCAGGGAAAGCGGGTCCATCTATGAGCAGTTCTTC
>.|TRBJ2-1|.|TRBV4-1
CASSQGETRYNEQFF
TGCGCCAGCAGCCAAGGCGAGACTCGTTACAATGAGCAGTTCTTC
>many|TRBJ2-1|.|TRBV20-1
CSATDIDNEQFF
TGCAGTGCTACCGACATCGACAATGAGCAGTTCTTC
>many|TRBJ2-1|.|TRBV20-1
CSARDPGGINNEQFF
TGCAGTGCTAGAGACCCGGGGGGCATAAACAATGAGCAGTTCTTC
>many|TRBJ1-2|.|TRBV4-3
CASSQGLGREYYGYTF
TGCGCCAGCAGCCAAGGCCTTGGACGGGAATACTATGGCTACACCTTC
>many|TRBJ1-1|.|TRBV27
CASSFGAYTEAFF
TGTGCCAGCAGTTTCGGCGCCTACACTGAAGCTTTCTTT
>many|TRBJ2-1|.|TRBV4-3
CASSQDRLSSYNEQFF
TGCGCCAGCAGCCAAGATAGACTGAGCTCCTACAATGAGCAGTTCTTC
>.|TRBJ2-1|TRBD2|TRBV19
CASRRLAGRSSYNERFF
TGTGCCAGTAGGCGACTAGCGGGACGATCCTCCTACAATGAGCGGTTCTTC
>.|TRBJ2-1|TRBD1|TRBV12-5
CTSGLSSGTGIYNEQFF
TGTACTAGTGGTTTGTCCTCAGGGACAGGTATATACAATGAGCAGTTCTTC
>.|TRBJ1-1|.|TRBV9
CASSVGSSGGTEAFF
TGTGCCAGCAGCGTAGGTTCATCGGGGGGCACTGAAGCTTTCTTT
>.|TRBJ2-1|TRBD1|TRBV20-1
CSASANRGNEQFF
TGCAGTGCTAGCGCGAACAGGGGGAATGAGCAGTTCTTC
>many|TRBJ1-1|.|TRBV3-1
CASSQASQNTEAFF
TGTGCCAGCAGCCAAGCCTCGCAGAACACTGAAGCTTTCTTT
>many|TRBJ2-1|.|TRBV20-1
CSARPPRAEFF
TGCAGTGCTAGGCCCCCAAGGGCAGAGTTCTTC
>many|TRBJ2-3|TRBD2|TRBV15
CATSRESLAADTQYF
TGTGCCACCAGCAGAGAGAGTCTAGCGGCAGATACGCAGTATTTT
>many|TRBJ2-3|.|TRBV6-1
CASSRGGSGTDTQYF
TGTGCCAGCAGCCGGGGAGGATCTGGCACAGATACGCAGTATTTT
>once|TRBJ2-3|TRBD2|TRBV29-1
CSDLGLATSTDTQYF
TGCAGCGATCTTGGACTAGCGACTAGCACAGATACGCAGTATTTT
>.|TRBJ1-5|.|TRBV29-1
CSAAQGWRNQPQHF
TGCAGCGCCGCCCAGGGATGGAGGAATCAGCCCCAGCATTTT
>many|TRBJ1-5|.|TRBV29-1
CSVAQDASNQPQHF
TGCAGCGTTGCCCAGGATGCGAGCAATCAGCCCCAGCATTTT
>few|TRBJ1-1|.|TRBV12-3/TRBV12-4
CASQEGILTEAFF
TGTGCCAGCCAAGAAGGTATCCTCACTGAAGCTTTCTTT
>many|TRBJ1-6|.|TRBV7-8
CASSPKQPNSPLHF
TGTGCCAGCAGCCCTAAACAACCTAATTCACCCCTCCACTTT
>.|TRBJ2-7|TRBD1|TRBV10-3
CAIKGDRANFYEQYF
TGTGCCATCAAGGGCGACAGGGCCAATTTCTACGAGCAGTACTTC
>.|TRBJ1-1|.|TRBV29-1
CSGLGEHTEAFF
TGCAGTGGTCTAGGGGAACACACTGAAGCTTTCTTT
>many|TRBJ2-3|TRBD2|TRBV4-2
CASSQDEGAGSFTDTQYF
TGTGCCAGCAGCCAAGATGAGGGAGCGGGGTCCTTCACAGATACGCAGTATTTT
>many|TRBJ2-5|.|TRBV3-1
CASSQRRSQYF
TGTGCCAGCAGCCAACGGAGATCCCAGTACTTC
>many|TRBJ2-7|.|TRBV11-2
CASSLVVEAYEQYF
TGTGCCAGCAGCTTAGTGGTTGAGGCTTACGAGCAGTACTTC
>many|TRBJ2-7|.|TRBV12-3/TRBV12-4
CASSRMTAEQYF
TGTGCCAGCAGTCGTATGACAGCCGAGCAGTACTTC
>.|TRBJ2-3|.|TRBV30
CAWNSGIGTDTQYF
TGTGCCTGGAACAGTGGGATCGGCACAGATACGCAGTATTTT
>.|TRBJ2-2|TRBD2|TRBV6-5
CASSYLAGITGKLFF
TGTGCCAGCAGTTACTTAGCGGGAATCACCGGGAAGCTGTTTTTT
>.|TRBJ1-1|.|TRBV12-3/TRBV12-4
CASSLTGNNEAFF
TGTGCCAGCAGTTTGACGGGGAACAATGAAGCTTTCTTT
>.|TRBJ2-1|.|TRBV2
CASIDVAWGVNEQFF
TGTGCCAGCATTGACGTAGCGTGGGGAGTAAATGAGCAGTTCTTC
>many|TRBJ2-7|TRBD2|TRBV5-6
CASSHIAGGLEQYF
TGTGCCAGCAGCCACATAGCGGGGGGCCTCGAGCAGTACTTC
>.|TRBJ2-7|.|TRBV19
CASEEGYEQYF
TGTGCCAGTGAGGAAGGCTACGAGCAGTACTTC
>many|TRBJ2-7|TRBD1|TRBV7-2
CASSSWTGAHEQYF
TGTGCCAGCAGCTCTTGGACAGGGGCACACGAGCAGTACTTC
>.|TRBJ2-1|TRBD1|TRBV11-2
CASSLLTGGNEQFF
TGTGCCAGCAGCTTACTTACAGGGGGGAATGAGCAGTTCTTC
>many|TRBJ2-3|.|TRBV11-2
CASSLHNTDTQYF
TGTGCCAGCAGCTTACACAACACAGATACGCAGTATTTT
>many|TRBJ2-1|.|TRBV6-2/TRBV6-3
CASSYSAVVKEQFF
TGTGCCAGCAGTTACTCAGCGGTGGTGAAGGAGCAGTTCTTC
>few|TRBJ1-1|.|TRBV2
CASSEDRVNTEAFF
TGTGCCAGCAGTGAGGACAGAGTGAACACTGAAGCTTTCTTT
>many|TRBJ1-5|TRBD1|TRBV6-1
CASSELPQGAGNQPQHF
TGTGCCAGCAGTGAACTTCCACAGGGGGCCGGCAATCAGCCCCAGCATTTT
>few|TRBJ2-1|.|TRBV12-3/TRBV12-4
CASSLARVGQKGQFF
TGTGCCAGCAGTTTAGCGCGGGTCGGACAAAAGGGGCAGTTCTTC
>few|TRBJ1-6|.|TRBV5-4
CASSFIRNSPLHF
TGTGCCAGCAGCTTTATCAGGAATTCACCCCTCCACTTT
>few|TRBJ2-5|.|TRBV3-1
CASSQEGKDQETQYF
TGTGCCAGCAGCCAAGAGGGCAAAGACCAAGAGACCCAGTACTTC
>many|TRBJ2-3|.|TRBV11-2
CASSPGKGGTDTQYF
TGTGCCAGCAGCCCCGGAAAAGGGGGCACAGATACGCAGTATTTT
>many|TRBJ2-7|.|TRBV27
CASSSPGGGLGEQYF
TGTGCCAGCAGTTCACCCGGTGGGGGTTTAGGCGAGCAGTACTTC
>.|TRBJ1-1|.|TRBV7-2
CASSLYNDLERTEAFF
TGTGCCAGCAGCTTATACAATGACCTGGAGCGAACTGAAGCTTTCTTT
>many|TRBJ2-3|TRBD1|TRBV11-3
CASSSPRDRGRDTQYF
TGTGCCAGCAGCTCGCCCCGGGACAGGGGAAGAGATACGCAGTATTTT